Following are 22 T cell receptor beta chains from one sample sequenced in a study of T cells after yellow fever vaccination. MiXCR, run by TCRdb on the 5' RACE reads, gives a single entry per CDR3 protein. The sample consists of 200,000 to 300,000 distinct CDR3 sequences, approximately 12% of them appearing once. Sample: CD4+ T cells sorted from PBMCs, taken 45 days after the yellow fever booster vaccination. The receptors stem from a man aged 25-45 years who received the YFV17D yellow fever vaccine.

This clonotype has more than one count but fewer than ten. The CDR3 loop is CATSDSRTGGLEQFF. The CDR3 DNA reads as TGTGCCACCAGTGATTCTAGGACAGGGGGCTTAGAGCAGTTCTTC. V usage is TRBV24-1 and J usage is TRBJ2-1; 11 bases map to TRBD1. Germline CDR1 is KGHDR and CDR2 is SFDVKD. The V gene end was trimmed by 2 bases and the J gene end by 10 bases; junction bases not matched to a gene: 6. This CDR3 comprises 15 residues.

The J gene is TRBJ2-3, the V gene TRBV24-1; 10 nucleotides line up with TRBD1. The CDR3 runs to 14 residues. From germline, CDR1 is KGHDR and CDR2 SFDVKD. V dropped 5 bases and J dropped 6; count of bases not matched to a gene: 4. The DNA for the CDR3 is TGTGCCACCAGTGGGGACAGGGGATCCGATACGCAGTATTTT. Encoded protein: CATSGDRGSDTQYF.

This clonotype was seen a few times. The rearrangement links TRBV20-1 to TRBJ2-5, with unresolved D. Germline assignment: CDR1 DFQATT and CDR2 SNEGSKA (reference sequence). This CDR3 has 12 amino acids. Between the trimmed V and J ends, which lost 2 bases and 7 bases, there was a span of 11 bases. The CDR3, as DNA: TGCAGTGCTAGACCCACCGGTGGGACCCAGTACTTC. It is translated as CSARPTGGTQYF.

The V call is TRBV20-1, the J call TRBJ2-7, with 10 bases lining up with TRBD1. V was clipped by 6 bases and J by 4 bases; unmatched bases: 15. The length of the CDR3 is 16 residues. Germline-derived CDR1 and CDR2 are DFQATT and SNEGSKA (reference sequence). The CDR3 region has the DNA TGCAGTGCCAACAACAGACAGGGGGCGCGAGAGTACGAGCAGTACTTC. Its protein product is CSANNRQGAREYEQYF.

V is TRBV9 and J is TRBJ2-5; unclear D gene. The CDR3 length is 14 residues. Trimming left V 0 bases short and J 2 bases short, with 8 bases between. The germline CDR1 and CDR2 sequences are SGDLS and YYNGEE. The CDR3 loop reads CASSVAHYQETQYF. CDR3 DNA sequence: TGTGCCAGCAGCGTAGCTCATTATCAAGAGACCCAGTACTTC.

V is TRBV15 and J is TRBJ2-3; perhaps TRBD1 as D (5 bases). V lost 0 bases and J 8 bases, leaving 6 bases between the germline ends. The CDR3 contains 12 residues. CDR1 and CDR2 from the germline V gene are LNHNV and YYDKDF (reference sequence). The CDR3: CATSRDRGTQYF. CDR3 DNA: TGTGCCACCAGCAGAGATAGGGGTACGCAGTATTTT.

V and J are TRBV10-3 and TRBJ1-2; a possible D gene is TRBD1 (5 bases). The V end was cut by 10 bases, the J end by 2 bases, with 14 bases between. Germline V lookup: CDR1 ENHRY, CDR2 SYGVKD. The CDR3 is 13 amino acids. The CDR3 nucleotides read TGTGCCACCGCCCCAGGGTCAAACTATGGCTACACCTTC. It codes for CATAPGSNYGYTF.

This chain uses TRBV20-1 with TRBJ2-5; TRBD2 might be the D (6 bases). In germline, CDR1 is DFQATT, CDR2 SNEGSKA (reference sequence). Trimming pared 3 bases from V and 2 bases from J, leaving 19 bases between. The CDR3 consists of 16 residues. The CDR3 reads CSARSVFSGRQETQYF. CDR3 nucleotides: TGCAGTGCTAGGAGCGTGTTTAGCGGACGACAAGAGACCCAGTACTTC.

The CDR3 DNA follows: TGTGCCAGCAGCCCCCTCGGTGTGGTTTTCTTT. Residues: CASSPLGVVFF. The rearrangement links TRBV7-9 to TRBJ1-1; D gene ambiguous. With 5 bases removed from V and 13 bases from J, the gap between germline ends came to 14 bases. Germline V gives CDR1 SEHNR, CDR2 FQNEAQ (reference sequence). The CDR3 consists of 11 residues.

This clonotype was counted between two and nine times. This chain links TRBV5-1 with TRBJ2-3; D possibly corresponds to TRBD1 (5 bases). V lost 5 bases to trimming and J lost 3 bases, with 13 bases between them. Germline CDR1 SGHRS, CDR2 YFSETQ. CDR3 length equals 14 residues. CDR3 amino acids: CASRGQVETDTQYF. CDR3 nucleotide sequence: TGCGCCAGCAGAGGACAAGTAGAGACAGATACGCAGTATTTT.

At least ten counts were recorded for this clonotype. V is TRBV21-1 and J is TRBJ2-7; the table calls TRBD2, which could not be checked here. TRBV21-1 is described as a pseudogene. The CDR3 is made up of 20 amino acids. This CDR3 reads CASSDLFLDLWSGFAYEQYF. The DNA of the CDR3 is TGTGCCAGCAGTGACCTTTTTTTGGATTTGTGGAGCGGGTTTGCATACGAGCAGTACTTC.

This clonotype came up many times. This chain uses TRBV7-6 with TRBJ2-3; 9 nucleotides align to TRBD2. In germline, CDR1 is SGHVS, CDR2 FNYEAQ. Germline trimming cut 4 bases from V and 4 bases from J; bases unmatched to any gene: 6. This CDR3 region has 15 residues. The CDR3 bases are TGTGCCAGCAGCTCGCGGGGGGGTACTTCAGATACGCAGTATTTT. Amino acid sequence: CASSSRGGTSDTQYF.

The table lists this clonotype with a few counts. CDR3 nucleotides: TGTGCCATCAGTGGGACAGAGATCTACGAGCAGTACTTC. Translating gives CAISGTEIYEQYF. The chain joins TRBV10-3 to TRBJ2-7; the D gene is possibly TRBD1 (6 bases). The CDR3 is made up of 13 amino acids. V was clipped by 4 bases and J by 3 bases, with 10 bases between them. Per the germline V gene, CDR1 is ENHRY and CDR2 is SYGVKD.

This clonotype was picked up a small number of times. The V and J genes are TRBV9 and TRBJ2-1; D is undetermined. V lost 2 bases to trimming and J lost 4 bases, with 4 bases between them. Germline lookup yields CDR1 SGDLS and CDR2 YYNGEE. The CDR3 is 12 amino acids. This CDR3 is CASSVEYNEQFF. The CDR3 coding sequence is TGTGCCAGCAGCGTGGAATACAATGAGCAGTTCTTC. Looking up the rest from reference TRBV9 and TRBJ2-1 gives the full variable domain: DSGVTQTPKHLITATGQRVTLRCSPRSGDLSVYWYQQSLDQGLQFLIQYYNGEERAKGNILERFSAQQFPDLHSELNLSSLELGDSALYFCASSVEYNEQFFGPGTRLTVL.

The J gene is TRBJ2-2, the V gene TRBV5-1; perhaps TRBD2 as D (6 bases). The CDR3 loop spans 15 amino acids. Trimming took 0 bases from V and 5 from J, leaving 11 bases between them. Germline lookup yields CDR1 SGHRS and CDR2 YFSETQ. The CDR3 DNA reads as TGCGCCAGCAGCTTGGCAACTAGCCGGACCGGGGAGCTGTTTTTT. It translates to CASSLATSRTGELFF.

The chain couples TRBV7-2 to TRBJ1-5; D is undetermined. V lost 5 bases, J lost 2 bases, and 13 bases lay in between. The CDR3 has 15 residues. Germline lookup yields CDR1 SGHTA and CDR2 FQGNSA. In DNA form, the CDR3 reads TGTGCCAGCAGCCAGGCTGCCTTGGGCAATCAGCCCCAGCATTTT. It translates to CASSQAALGNQPQHF.

This clonotype showed up many times. The chain combines TRBV7-2 with TRBJ2-5; 9 bases are a match to TRBD1. Losses at the gene ends were 3 bases for V and 3 bases for J; bases not matched to a gene: 5. The CDR3 extends over 15 amino acids. CDR1 is SGHTA and CDR2 is FQGNSA in the germline V gene. The CDR3 is CASSFGTGIKETQYF. CDR3 coding DNA: TGTGCCAGCAGCTTTGGGACAGGGATTAAAGAGACCCAGTACTTC.

V is TRBV29-1 and J is TRBJ2-7; 9 nucleotides align to TRBD2. This CDR3 contains 15 residues. CDR1 is SQVTM, CDR2 ANQGSEA, per germline. Trimming removed 0 bases from V and 0 bases from J; junction bases left unmatched: 3. The CDR3 DNA reads as TGCAGCGTTGAAGATCGCGGGAGGGCCTCCTACGAGCAGTACTTC. This sequence encodes CSVEDRGRASYEQYF.

This clonotype came up a few times. This chain connects TRBV12-3 or TRBV12-4 to TRBJ2-3, with 12 bases aligning to TRBD1. J lost 6 bases, V lost 7 bases, and 5 bases had no gene match. This CDR3 region has 14 residues. The CDR3 reads CASTGTGGSDTQYF. The CDR3 DNA reads TGTGCCAGCACTGGGACAGGGGGCAGTGATACGCAGTATTTT.

V gene TRBV9 combines with J gene TRBJ2-7, with D tentatively TRBD1 or TRBD2 (5 bases each). V lost 0 bases, J lost 7 bases, and 8 bases lay in between. Germline CDR1 and CDR2: SGDLS and YYNGEE. The CDR3 runs 12 residues. The CDR3 loop is CASSVDWGEQYF. Here the CDR3 DNA reads TGTGCCAGCAGCGTAGATTGGGGGGAGCAGTACTTC.

The rearrangement uses TRBV12-3 or TRBV12-4 and TRBJ1-4; D call uncertain. CDR3 size: 14 residues. V was cut by 8 bases and J by 5 bases, with 15 bases left in between. The CDR3: CASSLGPRNEKLFF. DNA for the CDR3: TGTGCCAGCTCCTTGGGCCCCCGGAATGAAAAACTGTTTTTT.

The chain combines TRBV5-6 with TRBJ2-1, with D perhaps matching TRBD1 or TRBD2 (6 bases each). V lost 1 base and J lost 9, with 26 bases in between. This CDR3 is built from 18 residues. CDR1 is SGHDT and CDR2 is YYEEEE in the germline V gene. The CDR3 is CASSLSPASGARPGEQFF. For the CDR3, the DNA is TGTGCCAGCAGCTTGAGTCCGGCATCGGGGGCGCGGCCCGGTGAGCAGTTCTTC.